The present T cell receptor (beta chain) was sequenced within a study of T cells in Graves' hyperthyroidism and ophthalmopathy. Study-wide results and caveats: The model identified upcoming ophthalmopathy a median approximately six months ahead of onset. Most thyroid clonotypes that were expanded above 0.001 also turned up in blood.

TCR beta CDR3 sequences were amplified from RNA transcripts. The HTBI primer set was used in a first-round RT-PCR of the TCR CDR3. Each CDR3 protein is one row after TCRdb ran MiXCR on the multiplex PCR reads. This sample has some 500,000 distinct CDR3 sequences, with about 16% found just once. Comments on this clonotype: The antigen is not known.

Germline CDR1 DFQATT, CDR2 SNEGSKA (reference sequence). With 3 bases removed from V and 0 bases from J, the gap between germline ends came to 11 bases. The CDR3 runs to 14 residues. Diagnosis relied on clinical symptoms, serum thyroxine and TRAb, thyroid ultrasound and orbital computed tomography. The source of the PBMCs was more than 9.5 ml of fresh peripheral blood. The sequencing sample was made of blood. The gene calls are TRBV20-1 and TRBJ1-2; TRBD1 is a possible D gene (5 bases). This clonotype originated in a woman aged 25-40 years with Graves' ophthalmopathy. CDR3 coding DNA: TGCAGTGCTAGTACAGGTGTAGCTAACTATGGCTACACCTTC. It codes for CSASTGVANYGYTF.